A single T cell receptor (beta chain) is shown here with its context. Looked up from germline, CDR1 is LGHNA and CDR2 is YNFKEQ. This CDR3 contains 13 residues. J gave up 5 bases and V 3 bases, and 3 bases lay outside the gene matches. Sequencing was performed with immunoSEQ multiplex PCR; in TCRdb, only in-frame clones are kept and a portion is missing. The table shows 200,000 to 250,000 clones, with about 88% occurring only once. The Seattle patients, enrolled during active infection, were followed longitudinally. The sample is drawn from a study of blood T cell repertoires in COVID-19. At the level of the study: PBMCs, B-cell-depleted T cells, or T cells were the source of the cDNA or gDNA that made up the material.

The chain recombines TRBV4-2 with TRBJ2-5; 7 positions agree with TRBD2. The sequence was obtained from a woman aged 45-65 years with COVID-19, enrolled during active disease. The sequenced sample consisted of peripheral blood. The CDR3 sequence: CASSQRGGETQYF. The CDR3 nucleotides read TGTGCCAGCAGCCAGCGGGGAGGGGAGACCCAGTACTTC.